The T cell receptor beta chain described here comes from a study of shared clonotypes between healthy human individuals. V lost 1 base and J 4 bases, leaving 9 bases between the germline ends. The length of the CDR3 is 15 residues. Germline lookup yields CDR1 SGHTS and CDR2 YDEGEE. The assay was carried out at the deep level. Only in-frame clones appear in the TCRdb table, and some are missing; sequencing was by immunoSEQ multiplex PCR. The sample carries some 650,000 clones, roughly 97% recorded once. This clone was detected once. This sequence was found in a woman in her 30s in good health. The V call is TRBV5-8, the J call TRBJ2-6; D may be TRBD1 (5 bases). The sample comprised naive CD4+ T cells sorted from blood. Subset indicated: CD45RA+ positively selected. The CDR3 DNA reads as TGTGCCAGCAGCTTGACAGGATCGGGGGCCAACGTCCTGACTTTC. It yields the protein CASSLTGSGANVLTF.